This T cell receptor beta chain was recorded in a study of T cell responses to AZD1222 COVID-19 vaccine (dated by TCRdb to the early 2020s). In terms of the full investigation: TCR sequencing was performed for 230 to 250 trial participants, of whom 200 to 210 were given two doses of AZD1222 and around 26 were given two doses of MenACWY control vaccine. Enrollment into the trials was organized by age into subgroups of 18-55, 56-69 and 70-plus years, and those subgroups contained roughly 150, 30 and 60 TCR-sequenced participants, respectively.

The CDR3 regions of human TCRbeta chains were analyzed by immunosequencing. On the study's bioinformatics: TCRs in the repertoires were compared against a reference library of SARS-CoV-2-specific TCRs that had been generated with the MIRA antigen-specificity platform. Breadth meant the fraction of unique TCRs that were SARS-CoV-2-associated, whereas depth meant the fraction of total T cells that were SARS-CoV-2-associated. Using the MIRA data, each spike-specific TCR was mapped to the spike region that the TCR reacts to and placed in a CD4 or CD8 class. Log10-transformed breadth and depth values were compared by one-way ANOVA with Sidak's multiple comparisons tests. TCRdb carries this immuneACCESS record with in-frame sequences only. Its versions omit some clonotypes, under half of them owing to an unresolved V gene in the studies checked, with the rest unexplained. D and trimming were read from the DNA, whereas the V and J calls and clone size are those reported in that table. The sample table shows approximately 80,000 clones, and 80% to 95% are seen once. The ten most abundant clones make up about 29% of the sample.

In light of the paper, this sample's time point label describes: about 28 days (+/-7) after the second vaccine dose. AZD1222 recipients given second doses at about 4 weeks or at about 12 weeks were pooled, since spike-specific TCR depth and breadth were not found to differ between the two schedules. Samples from vaccinated people were obtained from the UK trials COV001 and COV002, which included a single-blind randomized controlled phase 2/3 trial of AZD1222 (ChAdOx1 nCoV-19) in healthy adults. Trial participant PBMC samples were collected at day 0 and day 28 after the second dose for TCRbeta chain sequencing. Paper-wide results and their limitations: Conclusions about previously exposed vaccinees were limited because only six AZD1222 recipients were SARS-CoV-2 seropositive at baseline. The whole spike protein was spanned by vaccine-associated CD4 TCRs, and dominant responses were seen in regions 160-218 and 743-854. Because no day 14 peak-response samples were available, the repertoires could be characterized only after the peak T cell response. In the small 56-69-year group, the increase in depth fell short of significance, most likely because of low power. Most participants were white British and females outnumbered males, and the authors suggested that clonal diversity may have been underestimated. Reportedly, close to half of the unique spike-specific TCRs recognized epitopes lying outside the regions that are mutated in the B.1.351 and B.1.1.7 variants. After two AZD1222 doses, both the breadth and the depth of spike-specific TCRs were significantly higher than at day 0 and than in MenACWY recipients.

About this clone: The clone's antigen remains unknown. No much larger clone is present one base from it, and per-base qualities are unavailable.

Including the terminal cysteine and phenylalanine, the CDR3 comprises 15 residues. Of all the DNA, just the CDR3 is kept, 45 bases in frame from base 1. Via the germline V gene (reference sequence), CDR1 is SEHNR and CDR2 FQNEAQ. V trim: 2 bases; J trim: 4 bases; unmatched bases: 2. The receptor comes from an adult who received the AZD1222 COVID-19 vaccine. The sequenced sample was peripheral blood, obtained 28 days after the second AZD1222 dose. The sequence links TRBV7-9 to TRBJ2-5, and 12 junctional nucleotides match TRBD2. The bases are TGTGCCAGCAGCTTAATACTAGCGGGAGGAGAGACCCAGTACTTC. Translated, it reads CASSLILAGGETQYF. With all but the CDR3 taken from the reference TRBV7-9 and TRBJ2-5 genes, the full variable domain is: DTGVSQNPRHKITKRGQNVTFRCDPISEHNRLYWYRQTLGQGPEFLTYFQNEAQLEKSRLLSDRFSAERPKGSFSTLEIQRTEQGDSAMYLCASSLILAGGETQYFGPGTRLLVL.